This T cell receptor (beta chain) was captured in a study of T cell repertoires in aging, cancer and after chemotherapy. Germline lookup yields CDR1 SEHNR and CDR2 FQNEAQ (reference sequence). The CDR3 covers 13 residues. The V gene lost 1 base and the J gene lost 3 bases, with 4 bases spanning the gap. Peripheral blood genomic DNA, not sorted cells or RNA, was the template. Rearranged V-D-J TRB sequences were amplified with a mixed TRB-A/B primer pool. TCRdb called the multiplex PCR reads again in MiXCR, with one record for every CDR3 protein. This sample has about 13,000 distinct CDR3 sequences, with roughly 35% found just once.

V gene TRBV7-9 combines with J gene TRBJ2-1, with D unclear. The receptor was isolated from a human donor in good health. The donor label of this sample is uncertain. Sequencing input: blood. The CDR3 nucleotides read TGTGCCAGCAGCTTAGAGAGCTACAATGAGCAGTTCTTC. This codes for CASSLESYNEQFF.